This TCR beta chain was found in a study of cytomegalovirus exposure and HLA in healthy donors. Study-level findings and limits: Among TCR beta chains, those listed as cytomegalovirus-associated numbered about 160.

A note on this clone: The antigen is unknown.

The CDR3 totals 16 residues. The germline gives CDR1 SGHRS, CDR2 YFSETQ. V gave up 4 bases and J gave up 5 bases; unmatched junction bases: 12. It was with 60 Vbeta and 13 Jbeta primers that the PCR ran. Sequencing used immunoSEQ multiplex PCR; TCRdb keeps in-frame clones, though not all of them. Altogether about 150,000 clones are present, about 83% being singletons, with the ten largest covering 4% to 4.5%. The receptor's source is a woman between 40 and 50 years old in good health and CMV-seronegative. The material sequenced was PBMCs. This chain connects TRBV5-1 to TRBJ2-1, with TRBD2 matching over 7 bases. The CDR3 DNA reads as TGCGCCAGCAGCCCCTCACCCCGCGGGGGTAACAATGAGCAGTTCTTC. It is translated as CASSPSPRGGNNEQFF.